This entry concerns a single TCR beta chain. The record originates from a study of shared T cell receptors in the human thymus. V dropped 1 base and J dropped 2 bases, with 11 bases sitting between them. The germline CDR1 and CDR2 sequences are MNHNS and SASEGT. The CDR3 has 15 residues. Sequencing was performed with immunoSEQ multiplex PCR; in TCRdb, only in-frame clones are kept and a portion is missing. Among about 660,000 clones, 88% were seen once, and the ten largest hold around 0.0099%. These data were also reused for a study on human thymus T cells.

The receptor comes from a boy in the first two years of life with a congenital heart defect. The rearrangement joins TRBV6-1 to TRBJ1-2; TRBD1 is a possible D gene (6 bases). Input material: thymocytes. CDR3 nucleotide sequence: TGTGCCAGCAGTGAAGTGGGACAAACAAACTATGGCTACACCTTC. The encoded protein is CASSEVGQTNYGYTF.